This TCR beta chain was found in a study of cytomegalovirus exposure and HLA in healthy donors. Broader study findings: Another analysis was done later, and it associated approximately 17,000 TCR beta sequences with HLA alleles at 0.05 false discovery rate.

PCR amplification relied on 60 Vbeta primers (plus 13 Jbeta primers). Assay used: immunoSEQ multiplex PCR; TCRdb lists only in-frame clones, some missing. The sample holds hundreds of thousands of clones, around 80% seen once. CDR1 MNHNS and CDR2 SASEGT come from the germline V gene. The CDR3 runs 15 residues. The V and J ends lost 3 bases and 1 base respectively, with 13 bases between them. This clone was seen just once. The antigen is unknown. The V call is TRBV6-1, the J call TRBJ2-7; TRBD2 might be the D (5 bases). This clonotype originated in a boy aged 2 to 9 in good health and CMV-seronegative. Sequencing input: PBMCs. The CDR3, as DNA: TGTGCCAGCAGTGATCTGGAGGTTTTTTCCTACGAGCAGTACTTC. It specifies CASSDLEVFSYEQYF.